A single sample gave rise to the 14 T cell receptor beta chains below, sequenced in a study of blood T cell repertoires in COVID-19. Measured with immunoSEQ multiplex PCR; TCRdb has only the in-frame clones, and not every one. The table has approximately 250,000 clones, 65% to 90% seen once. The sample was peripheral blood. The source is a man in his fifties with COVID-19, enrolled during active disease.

The CDR3 DNA reads TGTGCCAGCACGGTCGTGGTCCCAGATACGCAGTATTTT. Residues: CASTVVVPDTQYF. V gene TRBV3-1 (or the pseudogene TRBV3-2) combines with J gene TRBJ2-3; D uncertain. The germline V gene encodes CDR1 LGHDT and CDR2 YNNKEL (reference sequence). The CDR3 covers 13 residues. Trimming removed 7 bases from V and 4 bases from J, with 12 bases in between.

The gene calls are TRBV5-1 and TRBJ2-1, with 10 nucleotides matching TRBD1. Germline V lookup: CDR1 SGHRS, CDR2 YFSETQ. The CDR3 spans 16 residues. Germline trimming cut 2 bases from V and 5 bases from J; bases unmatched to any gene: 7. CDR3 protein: CASSLMPGTGDNEQFF. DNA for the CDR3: TGCGCCAGCAGCTTAATGCCCGGGACAGGGGACAATGAGCAGTTCTTC.

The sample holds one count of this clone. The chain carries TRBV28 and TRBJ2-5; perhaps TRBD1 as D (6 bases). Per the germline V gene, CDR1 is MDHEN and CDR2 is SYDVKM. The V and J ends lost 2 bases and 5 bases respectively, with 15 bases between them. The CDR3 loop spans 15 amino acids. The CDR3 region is CASSLPQGRGETQYF. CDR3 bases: TGTGCCAGCAGTTTACCTCAGGGGAGAGGCGAGACCCAGTACTTC.

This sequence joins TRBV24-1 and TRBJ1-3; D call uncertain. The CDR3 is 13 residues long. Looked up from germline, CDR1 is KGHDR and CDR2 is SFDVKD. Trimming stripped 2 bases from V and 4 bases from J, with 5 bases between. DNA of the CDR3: TGTGCCACCAGTGATTGGAGCGGAAACACCATATATTTT. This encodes CATSDWSGNTIYF.

In nucleotides, the CDR3 is TGTGCCAGCTCCGGGACTAGCGGTTCCTACGAGCAGTACTTC. As protein: CASSGTSGSYEQYF. V is TRBV19 and J is TRBJ2-7, with TRBD2 identical over 11 bases. The junction had 5 bases not matched to a gene; V was cut back by 9 bases and J by 1 base. There are 14 residues in the CDR3. The germline V gene has CDR1 LNHDA and CDR2 SQIVND (reference sequence).

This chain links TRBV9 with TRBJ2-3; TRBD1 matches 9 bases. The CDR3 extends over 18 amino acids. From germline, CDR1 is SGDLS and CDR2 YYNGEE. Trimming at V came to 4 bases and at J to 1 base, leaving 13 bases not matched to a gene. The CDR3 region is CASSPRSTGGKGTDTQYF. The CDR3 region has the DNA TGTGCCAGCAGCCCGCGGTCGACAGGGGGTAAGGGCACAGATACGCAGTATTTT.

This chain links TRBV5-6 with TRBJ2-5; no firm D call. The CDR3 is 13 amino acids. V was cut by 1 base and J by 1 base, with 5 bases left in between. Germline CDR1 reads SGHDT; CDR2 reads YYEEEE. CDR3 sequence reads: CASSLRFQETQYF. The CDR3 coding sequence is TGTGCCAGCAGCTTGCGGTTCCAAGAGACCCAGTACTTC.

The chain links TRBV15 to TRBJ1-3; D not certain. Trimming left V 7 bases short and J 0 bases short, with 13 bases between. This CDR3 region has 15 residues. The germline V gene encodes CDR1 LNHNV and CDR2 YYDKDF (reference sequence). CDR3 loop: CATTLDGLSGNTIYF. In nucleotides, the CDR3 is TGTGCCACCACCCTGGACGGACTCTCTGGAAACACCATATATTTT.

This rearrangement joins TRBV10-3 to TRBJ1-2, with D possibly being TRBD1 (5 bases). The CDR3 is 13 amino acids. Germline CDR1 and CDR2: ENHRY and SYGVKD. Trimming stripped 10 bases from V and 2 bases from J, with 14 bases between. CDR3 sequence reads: CATMLDTNYGYTF. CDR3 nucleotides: TGTGCCACCATGTTGGACACAAACTATGGCTACACCTTC.

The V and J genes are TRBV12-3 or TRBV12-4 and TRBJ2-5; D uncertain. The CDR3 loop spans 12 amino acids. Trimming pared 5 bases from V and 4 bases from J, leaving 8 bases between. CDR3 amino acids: CASSRLRETQYF. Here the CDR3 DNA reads TGTGCCAGCAGTCGCCTTAGAGAGACCCAGTACTTC.

The CDR3 loop reads CASSQDPRGNYGYTF. The CDR3 DNA reads as TGCGCCAGCAGCCAAGATCCCAGGGGGAACTATGGCTACACCTTC. This chain uses TRBV4-1 with TRBJ1-2; 7 nucleotides agree with TRBD1. In germline, CDR1 is MGHRA, CDR2 YSYEKL. Trimming cost V 0 bases and J 2 bases; bases outside gene matches: 3. CDR3 length: 15 amino acids.

The CDR3 nucleotides are TGTGCCAGCAGGGAACAGGGGTCTAATTCACCCCTCCACTTT. Its translation: CASREQGSNSPLHF. The rearrangement uses TRBV6-1 and TRBJ1-6, with TRBD1 matching 7 bases. The CDR3 has 14 amino acids. After removal of 6 bases from V and 6 bases from J, the junction contained 5 bases not matched to a gene. Looked up from germline, CDR1 is MNHNS and CDR2 is SASEGT.

In DNA, the CDR3 is TGTGCCAGCAGTGAAAGGGGGTCCTCTGGAAACACCATATATTTT. Amino acids: CASSERGSSGNTIYF. The gene calls are TRBV6-1 and TRBJ1-3; D is perhaps TRBD1 (6 bases). Germline lookup yields CDR1 MNHNS and CDR2 SASEGT. Trimming shortened V by 2 bases and J by 0 bases, and 8 bases separated the two germline ends. CDR3 size: 15 residues.

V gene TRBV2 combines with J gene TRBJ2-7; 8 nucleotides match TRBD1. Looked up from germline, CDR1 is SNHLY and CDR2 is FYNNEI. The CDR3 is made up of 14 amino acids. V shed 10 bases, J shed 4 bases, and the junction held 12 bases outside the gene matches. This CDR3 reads CATKGTGDRYEQYF. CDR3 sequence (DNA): TGTGCCACTAAAGGGACAGGTGATAGGTACGAGCAGTACTTC.